Listed below are T cell receptor beta chains from one sample, sequenced in a study of shared clonotypes between healthy human individuals. The data were produced by immunoSEQ multiplex PCR, yet TCRdb's version contains in-frame clones alone and is incomplete. The sample gives around 650,000 clones, approximately 96% of which show up once; about 0.11% is in the top ten. The sequenced material came from naive CD8+ T cells sorted from blood. These receptors were collected from a woman between 25 and 40 years old in good health. The CDR3 runs from the conserved cysteine through the conserved F or W. The D gene is left open where the match is weak. Clone size, where shown, is once, few, many, or a class for clones that have expanded.

>TRBV28|TRBJ2-7|NA|NA
CASSTISRDGYQGLSSYEQYF
TGTGCCAGCAGCACGATCTCCCGGGACGGATACCAAGGTTTAAGCTCCTACGAGCAGTACTTC
>TRBV6-1|TRBJ1-5|NA|NA
CASSAWGYSNQPQHF
TGTGCCAGCAGTGCTTGGGGCTATAGCAATCAGCCCCAGCATTTT
>TRBV28|TRBJ2-1|NA|NA
CASSFLPGEQFF
TGTGCCAGCAGTTTTCTCCCTGGTGAGCAGTTCTTC
>TRBV7-2|TRBJ1-1|NA|NA
CASSLIDIQEAFF
TGTGCCAGCAGCTTAATCGATATACAAGAAGCTTTCTTT
>TRBV28|TRBJ2-7|NA|TRBD2
CASTGGTSVYEQYF
TGTGCCAGCACCGGGGGTACTAGCGTCTACGAGCAGTACTTC
>TRBV28|TRBJ2-7|NA|NA
CASSSPGQENSYEQYF
TGTGCCAGCAGTTCTCCTGGGCAGGAAAACTCCTACGAGCAGTACTTC
>TRBV4-1|TRBJ1-3|NA|NA
CASSQGPGQGHVTIYF
TGCGCCAGCAGCCAAGGGCCGGGACAAGGGCACGTCACCATATATTTT
>TRBV15|TRBJ1-3|NA|NA
CATSRNRDSGNTIYF
TGTGCCACCAGCAGGAACCGAGACTCTGGAAACACCATATATTTT
>TRBV27|TRBJ1-1|NA|NA
CASSLLPERSTEAFF
TGTGCCAGCAGTTTACTACCCGAGCGGAGCACTGAAGCTTTCTTT
>TRBV23-1|TRBJ2-1|NA|TRBD1
CASRGTGVLYEQFF
TGCGCCAGCAGGGGGACAGGGGTGTTATATGAGCAGTTCTTC
>TRBV4-2|TRBJ1-1|NA|TRBD1
CASSLNRLDRVGNTEAFF
TGTGCCAGCAGCCTAAATAGACTCGACAGGGTGGGGAACACTGAAGCTTTCTTT
>TRBV14|TRBJ2-1|NA|TRBD2
CASSQWSGRANEQFF
TGTGCCAGCAGCCAATGGTCCGGGAGGGCCAATGAGCAGTTCTTC
>TRBV27|TRBJ2-1|NA|TRBD2
CASSFASGDYNEQFF
TGTGCCAGCAGTTTCGCTAGCGGGGACTATAATGAGCAGTTCTTC
>TRBV9|TRBJ1-1|NA|NA
CASSLDKQAVNTEAFF
TGTGCCAGCAGCCTAGATAAACAGGCGGTGAACACTGAAGCTTTCTTT
>TRBV28|TRBJ2-7|NA|NA
CASSLLRPTANAHEQYF
TGTGCCAGCAGTTTATTGCGGCCTACGGCGAACGCCCACGAGCAGTACTTC
>TRBV5-4|TRBJ2-1|NA|TRBD2
CASSSGDYNEQFF
TGTGCCAGCAGTAGCGGGGATTACAATGAGCAGTTCTTC
>TRBV29-1|TRBJ2-2|NA|TRBD2
CSVSGGNTGELFF
TGCAGCGTAAGCGGGGGGAACACCGGGGAGCTGTTTTTT
>TRBV27|TRBJ2-7|NA|NA
CASSLSHRTREYEQYF
TGTGCCAGCAGTTTATCCCATAGGACCAGGGAGTACGAGCAGTACTTC
>TRBV21-1|TRBJ2-7|NA|NA
CASKDSFSYEQYF
TGTGCCAGCAAGGACAGTTTCTCCTACGAGCAGTACTTC
>TRBV5-4|TRBJ1-1|few|NA
CASSLGVEAFF
TGTGCCAGCAGCCTGGGGGTGGAAGCTTTCTTT
>TRBV28|TRBJ2-7|NA|NA
CASSFYPEAYEQYF
TGTGCCAGCAGTTTCTACCCGGAAGCCTACGAGCAGTACTTC
>TRBV13|TRBJ2-7|NA|TRBD2
CASSSRSGLAGGLVPSLYEQYF
TGTGCCAGCAGTTCTAGGTCGGGACTAGCGGGAGGCTTAGTCCCTAGCCTCTACGAGCAGTACTTC
>TRBV2|TRBJ1-3|NA|NA
CASSDTTGVPGNTIYF
TGTGCCAGCAGTGACACAACGGGAGTCCCAGGAAACACCATATATTTT
>TRBV6-6|TRBJ2-5|NA|NA
CASSYPPTDFSETQYF
TGTGCCAGCAGTTACCCACCAACGGACTTTAGCGAGACCCAGTACTTC
>TRBV28|TRBJ2-7|once|TRBD1
CASGDSYYEQYF
TGTGCCAGCGGGGACAGTTACTACGAGCAGTACTTC
>TRBV4-1|TRBJ2-7|NA|NA
CASSQDDEQYF
TGCGCCAGCAGCCAAGACGACGAGCAGTACTTC